One and the same sample provided the 26 T cell receptor beta chains below, sequenced in a study of cytomegalovirus exposure and HLA in healthy donors. PCR used 60 Vbeta primers and 13 Jbeta primers. Clones were sequenced by immunoSEQ multiplex PCR, and TCRdb holds only the in-frame ones, with some missing. Altogether about 150,000 clones are present, 70% to 80% being singletons, with the ten largest covering under 2.5%. The specimen sequenced was PBMCs. These receptors originate from a man in his thirties or forties in good health and CMV-seronegative.

This sequence joins TRBV28 and TRBJ2-5, with D possibly matching TRBD2 (5 bases). TRBJ2-7 explains the end of the DNA better; the J call may be wrong. Per the germline V gene, CDR1 is MDHEN and CDR2 is SYDVKM. This CDR3 has 13 amino acids. DNA of the CDR3: TGTGCCTCCCGGGATTCTCCCTTTGACGAGCAGTACTTC. This codes for CASRDSPFDEQYF.

This rearrangement joins TRBV29-1 to TRBJ1-1; D may be TRBD1 (6 bases). Looked up from germline, CDR1 is SQVTM and CDR2 is ANQGSEA. V lost 7 bases and J 1 base, leaving 16 bases between the germline ends. The length of the CDR3 is 14 residues. The CDR3 loop reads CSAKETGPNTEAFF. In DNA form, the CDR3 reads TGCAGCGCGAAAGAGACAGGACCGAACACTGAAGCTTTCTTT.

This chain connects TRBV11-3 to TRBJ1-6; the match to TRBD1 covers 8 bases. The CDR3 spans 13 residues. The V segment lost 5 bases and the J segment 6 bases; nucleotides outside the gene matches: 0. Germline V gene lookup returns CDR1 SGHNT and CDR2 YENEEA. CDR3 sequence (DNA): TGTGCCAGCAGCACAGGGGGTAATTCACCCCTCCACTTT. Translating gives CASSTGGNSPLHF.

The rearrangement uses TRBV7-2 and TRBJ2-7; 7 bases map to TRBD1. Germline CDR1 is SGHTA and CDR2 is FQGNSA. The length of the CDR3 is 15 residues. J lost 1 base, V lost 5 bases, and 8 bases had no gene match. The CDR3 DNA reads TGTGCCAGCAGCCGTACCGGGACAGAGTCCTACGAGCAGTACTTC. Its translation is CASSRTGTESYEQYF.

As regards this clone: One end of the junction fails to match germline, which may point to a read error. This rearrangement joins TRBV27 to TRBJ2-7; 7 bases agree with TRBD2. Germline values: CDR1 MNHEY, CDR2 SMNVEV (reference sequence). The CDR3 is 16 residues long. The CDR3: CASSPTGGGVGYEQSF. CDR3 nucleotides: TGTGCCAGCAGTCCGACTGGGGGGGGAGTAGGCTACGAGCAGTCCTTC.

This chain connects TRBV6-4 to TRBJ1-2; D is ambiguous. CDR3 length: 13 residues. Deletions cut 6 bases from V and 4 bases from J, with 12 bases between. CDR1 is MRHNA and CDR2 is SNTAGT in the germline V gene. CDR3 in amino acids: CASSEDHSYGYTF. The CDR3 region has the DNA TGTGCCAGCAGCGAAGATCACAGCTATGGCTACACCTTC.

The chain employs TRBV5-1 and TRBJ1-2; TRBD1 aligns across 8 bases. The CDR3 spans 14 residues. V dropped 2 bases and J dropped 3; count of bases not matched to a gene: 3. The germline gives CDR1 SGHRS, CDR2 YFSETQ. The CDR3 region is CASSFLTGDYGYTF. The CDR3 coding sequence is TGCGCCAGCAGCTTCCTGACAGGGGACTATGGCTACACCTTC.

The V and J genes are TRBV5-1 and TRBJ2-7, with 8 bases that match TRBD1. Germline trimming cut 4 bases from V and 5 bases from J; bases unmatched to any gene: 11. CDR1 and CDR2 from the germline V gene are SGHRS and YFSETQ. The CDR3 has 15 amino acids. The CDR3 nucleotides are TGCGCCAGCAGCACTGGACAGGGAGGTTTCCACGAGCAGTACTTC. Translated: CASSTGQGGFHEQYF.

V and J are TRBV6-4 and TRBJ2-5, with no clear D. V was cut by 10 bases and J by 2 bases, with 14 bases left in between. Germline V gene data show CDR1 as MRHNA and CDR2 as SNTAGT. This CDR3 spans 13 amino acids. CDR3 amino acids: CATHPRGQETQYF. The CDR3 DNA is TGTGCCACCCACCCTCGAGGTCAAGAGACCCAGTACTTC.

The V gene is TRBV25-1, the J gene TRBJ1-5; D gene ambiguous. Germline CDR1 and CDR2: MGHDK and SYGVNS. The CDR3 extends over 16 amino acids. V was clipped by 3 bases and J by 3 bases, with 15 bases between them. CDR3 in DNA: TGTGCCAGCAGTGATCCCGAGACGGGATTCAATCAGCCCCAGCATTTT. It codes for CASSDPETGFNQPQHF.

This sequence joins TRBV19 and TRBJ2-1; 9 nucleotides match TRBD2. The CDR3 loop spans 16 amino acids. V shed 3 bases and J 0 bases; nucleotides not matched to a gene: 3. Per the germline V gene, CDR1 is LNHDA and CDR2 is SQIVND (reference sequence). The CDR3 sequence: CASSIAGGSSYNEQFF. DNA of the CDR3: TGTGCCAGTAGTATCGCGGGGGGGAGCTCCTACAATGAGCAGTTCTTC.

This clone was counted a few times. The rearrangement joins TRBV7-2 to TRBJ2-3; D call uncertain. The CDR3 contains 13 residues. CDR1 is SGHTA and CDR2 is FQGNSA in the germline V gene. Trimming left V 5 bases short and J 2 bases short, with 8 bases between. This chain's CDR3 is CASSRVYTDTQYF. CDR3 nucleotide sequence: TGTGCCAGCAGCCGGGTTTACACAGATACGCAGTATTTT.

The rearrangement uses TRBV9 and TRBJ2-5; D gene uncertain. CDR1 is SGDLS and CDR2 is YYNGEE in the germline V gene. V was clipped by 0 bases and J by 5 bases, with 8 bases between them. CDR3 length equals 13 residues. The CDR3 nucleotides are TGTGCCAGCAGCGTAGCTGGTGAGGAGACCCAGTACTTC. As protein: CASSVAGEETQYF.

The genes are TRBV19 and TRBJ2-1, with D unclear. The CDR3 spans 14 residues. The V end was cut by 1 base, the J end by 7 bases, with 11 bases between. Germline CDR1 LNHDA, CDR2 SQIVND (reference sequence). For the CDR3, the DNA is TGTGCCAGTAGTATAGTGTCCTCGGAGAATGAGCAGTTCTTC. The encoded protein is CASSIVSSENEQFF.

This chain joins TRBV14 and TRBJ2-2; no reliable D call. This CDR3 region has 15 residues. Germline CDR1 is SGHDN and CDR2 is FVKESK. V lost 1 base, J lost 3 bases, and 9 bases lay in between. Here the CDR3 reads CASSQVMEYTGELFF. CDR3 in DNA: TGTGCCAGCAGCCAAGTGATGGAGTACACCGGGGAGCTGTTTTTT. Full variable domain (remainder filled in from reference TRBV14 and TRBJ2-2): EAGVTQFPSHSVIEKGQTVTLRCDPISGHDNLYWYRRVMGKEIKFLLHFVKESKQDESGMPNNRFLAERTGGTYSTLKVQPAELEDSGVYFCASSQVMEYTGELFFGEGSRLTVL.

The chain couples TRBV7-8 to TRBJ2-5; tentative D call: TRBD1 (6 bases). The CDR3 spans 17 residues. Trimming left V 3 bases short and J 0 bases short, with 17 bases between. Germline-derived CDR1 and CDR2 are SGHVS and FQNEAQ. The DNA of the CDR3 is TGTGCCAGCAGCTTGGGAACAGGGCAGGGGTACCAAGAGACCCAGTACTTC. Protein product: CASSLGTGQGYQETQYF.

V usage is TRBV20-1 and J usage is TRBJ1-1, with D possibly TRBD1 on 6 matching bases. V was pared by 6 bases and J by 7 bases, with 12 bases between. From germline, CDR1 is DFQATT and CDR2 SNEGSKA (reference sequence). The CDR3 is 11 amino acids. This CDR3 reads CSARTAIEAFF. In DNA, the CDR3 is TGCAGTGCAAGGACAGCTATTGAAGCTTTCTTT.

The rearrangement links TRBV19 to TRBJ1-5; 9 positions match TRBD1. The ends lost 5 bases at V and 3 bases at J; junction bases unmatched: 11. The CDR3 contains 17 residues. Germline CDR1 and CDR2: LNHDA and SQIVND (reference sequence). CDR3 residues: CASSAPTGTGNNQPQHF. As DNA, the CDR3 is TGTGCCAGTAGTGCCCCAACCGGGACAGGGAACAATCAGCCCCAGCATTTT.

This clone was detected only once. The J gene is TRBJ1-5, the V gene TRBV2; D is possibly TRBD1 (5 bases). The V end was cut by 8 bases, the J end by 5 bases, with 13 bases between. This CDR3 comprises 13 residues. Germline V gene data show CDR1 as SNHLY and CDR2 as FYNNEI. The chain's CDR3 is CASGRGGYQPQHF. The CDR3 DNA reads as TGTGCCAGCGGTAGGGGAGGGTATCAGCCCCAGCATTTT.

Of note for this clone: The junction and the germline gene differ at one end; a read error may be behind it. This sequence joins TRBV7-9 and TRBJ2-7; D is uncertain. This CDR3 spans 12 amino acids. Germline V gives CDR1 SEHNR, CDR2 FQNEAQ (reference sequence). The DNA for the CDR3 is TGTTCCAGCAGCGTGGGCCCTCTCGAGCAGTACTTC. Its protein is CSSSVGPLEQYF.

The chain is built from TRBV19 and TRBJ2-5, with 8 bases identical to TRBD1. The CDR3 spans 15 residues. The ends lost 6 bases at V and 4 bases at J; junction bases unmatched: 10. Germline V gene lookup returns CDR1 LNHDA and CDR2 SQIVND (reference sequence). CDR3 sequence reads: CASRQTGEAGETQYF. CDR3 nucleotide sequence: TGTGCCAGTAGGCAGACAGGGGAGGCAGGAGAGACCCAGTACTTC.

This clone has a handful of counts. The V call is TRBV6-4, the J call TRBJ1-5, with a possible D match to TRBD1 (5 bases). This CDR3 comprises 16 residues. Germline CDR1 MRHNA, CDR2 SNTAGT. Trimming took 3 bases from V and 6 from J, leaving 18 bases between them. CDR3: CASSEAEGDGGQPQHF. The CDR3 DNA reads as TGTGCCAGCAGTGAAGCGGAGGGAGACGGGGGTCAGCCCCAGCATTTT.

This chain joins TRBV6-1 and TRBJ1-1; D gene ambiguous. V lost 4 bases to trimming and J lost 0 bases, with 9 bases between them. Germline V gene lookup returns CDR1 MNHNS and CDR2 SASEGT. The CDR3 runs to 14 residues. The CDR3 DNA is TGTGCCAGCAGTGCAGAAGACATGAACACTGAAGCTTTCTTT. Its translation is CASSAEDMNTEAFF.

This chain links TRBV21-1 with TRBJ1-2; TRBD1, as called in the table, went unchecked against the DNA. TRBV21-1 is labeled a pseudogene. This CDR3 has 13 residues. CDR3 loop: CASSRTGIIGYPF. The DNA for the CDR3 is TGTGCCAGCAGCAGGACAGGGATAATCGGCTACCCCTTC.

The V gene is TRBV18, the J gene TRBJ1-2; D perhaps matches TRBD1 (5 bases). Germline V lookup: CDR1 KGHSH, CDR2 LQKENI. Trimming stripped 2 bases from V and 3 bases from J, with 10 bases between. The CDR3 spans 14 residues. CDR3 amino acids: CASSPSGQDYGYTF. The CDR3 DNA is TGTGCCAGCTCACCATCCGGACAAGACTATGGCTACACCTTC.

The count of this clone is one. For the CDR3, the DNA is TGTGCCAGCAGCTCCTGGGACAGATCGAACTATGGCTACACCTTC. Protein sequence: CASSSWDRSNYGYTF. The rearrangement joins TRBV5-6 to TRBJ1-2; TRBD1 matches 7 bases. The CDR3 is 15 residues long. Looked up from germline, CDR1 is SGHDT and CDR2 is YYEEEE. Trimming cost V 3 bases and J 2 bases; bases outside gene matches: 7.